The 21 T cell receptor beta chains in this list originate from one sample, sequenced in a study of cytomegalovirus exposure and HLA in healthy donors. This PCR relied on a set of 60 Vbeta primers and 13 Jbeta primers. Repertoires were generated with immunoSEQ multiplex PCR, while TCRdb's copy carries only in-frame clones and drops some. This repertoire includes about 200,000 clones. The sequencing sample was made of PBMCs. These receptors all stem from a man aged 30 to 45 in good health and CMV-seronegative.

The J gene is TRBJ1-1, the V gene TRBV6-5; 8 nucleotides match TRBD1. The germline V gene encodes CDR1 MNHEY and CDR2 SVGAGI. The length of the CDR3 is 15 residues. Trimming at V came to 0 bases and at J to 4 bases, leaving 4 bases not matched to a gene. The CDR3 region is CASSYSRGHSTEAFF. Here the CDR3 DNA reads TGTGCCAGCAGTTACTCCAGGGGGCATAGCACTGAAGCTTTCTTT.

This sequence joins TRBV27 and TRBJ1-6; perhaps TRBD1 as D (6 bases). From germline, CDR1 is MNHEY and CDR2 SMNVEV (reference sequence). The CDR3 has 15 residues. Trimming shortened V by 5 bases and J by 7 bases, and 15 bases separated the two germline ends. CDR3 nucleotide sequence: TGTGCCAGCAGTGAGACACAGGGCGGGAATTCACCCCTCCACTTT. This gives the protein CASSETQGGNSPLHF.

The V gene is TRBV6-5, the J gene TRBJ1-5; D gene unclear. With 0 bases removed from V and 4 bases from J, the gap between germline ends came to 4 bases. Germline V gene sequence: CDR1 MNHEY, CDR2 SVGAGI. CDR3 length: 13 residues. The chain's CDR3 is CASSYSHNQPQHF. The CDR3 nucleotides read TGTGCCAGCAGTTACTCACATAATCAGCCCCAGCATTTT.

The gene calls are TRBV9 and TRBJ1-5; D is unclear. This CDR3 has 13 amino acids. Trimming cost V 2 bases and J 5 bases, with 8 bases left between them. Germline values: CDR1 SGDLS, CDR2 YYNGEE. CDR3 residues: CASSVSSDQPQHF. CDR3 DNA sequence: TGTGCCAGCAGCGTTTCCAGTGATCAGCCCCAGCATTTT.

The V and J genes are TRBV11-3 and TRBJ1-3, with TRBD1 matching 8 bases. Unmatched junction bases numbered 5, after V lost 2 bases and J lost 5 bases. In germline, CDR1 is SGHNT, CDR2 YENEEA. The CDR3 covers 15 residues. CDR3 loop: CASSLSRTGRNTIYF. DNA for the CDR3: TGTGCCAGCAGCTTATCACGGACAGGGAGAAACACCATATATTTT.

The V gene is TRBV19, the J gene TRBJ1-1, with TRBD1 matching 8 bases. J gave up 6 bases and V 4 bases, and 4 bases lay outside the gene matches. Germline-derived CDR1 and CDR2 are LNHDA and SQIVND (reference sequence). This CDR3 has 13 residues. The CDR3 is CASSRTGPPEAFF. The CDR3 nucleotides are TGTGCCAGTAGTAGGACAGGGCCCCCTGAAGCTTTCTTT.

Details on this clone: The sample carries other DNA sequences with the same CDR3. This chain connects TRBV6-5 to TRBJ1-2; no firm D call. V lost 0 bases to trimming and J lost 5 bases, with 7 bases between them. Germline V gene sequence: CDR1 MNHEY, CDR2 SVGAGI. This CDR3 is 13 amino acids long. CDR3 nucleotide sequence: TGTGCCAGCAGTTACTCGACTGGTTATGGCTACACCTTC. Encoded protein: CASSYSTGYGYTF.

This chain joins TRBV7-6 and TRBJ1-1; 9 bases are a match to TRBD1. The CDR3 has 14 residues. Germline V lookup: CDR1 SGHVS, CDR2 FNYEAQ. The V segment lost 8 bases and the J segment 3 bases; nucleotides outside the gene matches: 7. This CDR3 is CASHRGQGDTEAFF. In DNA form, the CDR3 reads TGTGCCAGCCACAGGGGGCAGGGGGACACTGAAGCTTTCTTT.

The rearrangement uses TRBV19 and TRBJ1-1; D unresolved. The CDR3 consists of 12 residues. Germline V gene lookup returns CDR1 LNHDA and CDR2 SQIVND (reference sequence). V was cut by 5 bases and J by 10 bases, with 14 bases left in between. CDR3 DNA: TGTGCCAGTAGTGCCCGAGGGCCGGGAGCTTTCTTT. Translation: CASSARGPGAFF.

The chain combines TRBV7-2 with TRBJ2-5, with 9 nucleotides matching TRBD1. The CDR3 spans 15 residues. Germline V lookup: CDR1 SGHTA, CDR2 FQGNSA. Losses at the gene ends were 5 bases for V and 1 base for J; bases not matched to a gene: 5. The CDR3, as DNA: TGTGCCAGCAGCCGGACAGGGGCTTTCCAAGAGACCCAGTACTTC. It codes for CASSRTGAFQETQYF.

The chain combines TRBV5-1 with TRBJ1-4, with TRBD1 identical over 8 bases. V lost 4 bases and J lost 4; bases outside the gene matches: 6. Germline V gives CDR1 SGHRS, CDR2 YFSETQ. CDR3 length equals 15 residues. The CDR3 sequence is CASSHGQGGNEKLFF. Here the CDR3 DNA reads TGCGCCAGCAGCCATGGACAGGGTGGTAATGAAAAACTGTTTTTT. Full variable domain (outside the CDR3, taken from reference TRBV5-1 and TRBJ1-4): KAGVTQTPRYLIKTRGQQVTLSCSPISGHRSVSWYQQTPGQGLQFLFEYFSETQRNKGNFPGRFSGRQFSNSRSEMNVSTLELGDSALYLCASSHGQGGNEKLFFGSGTQLSVL.

The V call is TRBV9, the J call TRBJ2-7; TRBD2 is a possible D gene (5 bases). The CDR3 totals 15 residues. Trimming removed 3 bases from V and 3 bases from J, with 16 bases in between. Per germline, CDR1 SGDLS and CDR2 YYNGEE. In DNA, the CDR3 is TGTGCCAGCAGCGCACAAAAGGGCCGGGGCTACGAGCAGTACTTC. It encodes CASSAQKGRGYEQYF. The full variable domain, completed using reference TRBV9 and TRBJ2-7, is DSGVTQTPKHLITATGQRVTLRCSPRSGDLSVYWYQQSLDQGLQFLIQYYNGEERAKGNILERFSAQQFPDLHSELNLSSLELGDSALYFCASSAQKGRGYEQYFGPGTRLTVT.

V gene TRBV7-9 combines with J gene TRBJ2-5; 9 nucleotides agree with TRBD1. V was pared by 1 base and J by 4 bases, with 1 base of the junction left unmatched. The germline V gene has CDR1 SEHNR and CDR2 FQNEAQ (reference sequence). There are 14 residues in the CDR3. CDR3 region: CASSLDRGRETQYF. For the CDR3, the DNA is TGTGCCAGCAGCTTAGACAGGGGGCGAGAGACCCAGTACTTC.

For the CDR3, the DNA is TGTGCCTGGAGTGTTGGAGCGGGGGGGCATACAGATACGCAGTATTTT. Translating it yields CAWSVGAGGHTDTQYF. The rearrangement links TRBV30 to TRBJ2-3; TRBD2 matches 10 bases. V lost 0 bases and J lost 3; bases outside the gene matches: 6. CDR3 length: 16 amino acids. The germline gives CDR1 GTSNPN, CDR2 SVGIG (reference sequence).

The chain uses TRBV7-9 and TRBJ2-2; D may be TRBD2 (6 bases). Germline values: CDR1 SEHNR, CDR2 FQNEAQ (reference sequence). The CDR3 extends over 15 amino acids. V was clipped by 0 bases and J by 1 base, with 6 bases between them. CDR3 coding DNA: TGTGCCAGCAGCTTAGCGGGGGGGAACACCGGGGAGCTGTTTTTT. The encoded protein is CASSLAGGNTGELFF.

This chain connects TRBV27 to TRBJ2-2; 9 positions match TRBD2. V lost 1 base and J lost 4; bases outside the gene matches: 13. The CDR3 loop spans 19 amino acids. Germline CDR1 is MNHEY and CDR2 is SMNVEV (reference sequence). CDR3 region: CASSLYARGGRAGTGELFF. The CDR3 nucleotides are TGTGCCAGCAGTTTATACGCCCGGGGCGGGAGGGCTGGCACCGGGGAGCTGTTTTTT.

The V gene is TRBV23-1, the J gene TRBJ2-1, with TRBD2 matching over 10 bases. TRBV23-1 is known as an ORF, though its function is uncertain. Trimming cost V 6 bases and J 16 bases; bases outside gene matches: 12. There are 13 residues in the CDR3. CDR3 region: CASRPTSGAHHFF. DNA for the CDR3: TGCGCCAGCAGACCTACTAGCGGGGCGCACCATTTCTTC.

The chain employs TRBV4-2 and TRBJ2-1; no clear D. The germline gives CDR1 LGHNA, CDR2 YNFKEQ. The V end lost 3 bases, the J end lost 0 bases, and 12 bases lay between the germline ends. CDR3 length: 16 residues. CDR3: CASSHDLESSYNEQFF. CDR3 bases: TGTGCCAGCAGCCATGACCTGGAGAGCTCCTACAATGAGCAGTTCTTC.

V is TRBV7-9 and J is TRBJ1-6, with 7 bases lining up with TRBD1. Germline lookup yields CDR1 SEHNR and CDR2 FQNEAQ (reference sequence). The CDR3 has 15 amino acids. V lost 5 bases, J lost 6 bases, and 7 bases stayed unmatched. The CDR3 coding sequence is TGTGCCAGCAGCCTAGGGGCAGGGGGTAATTCACCCCTCCACTTT. Protein product: CASSLGAGGNSPLHF. Combining the CDR3 with reference TRBV7-9 and TRBJ1-6 gives the whole variable domain DTGVSQNPRHKITKRGQNVTFRCDPISEHNRLYWYRQTLGQGPEFLTYFQNEAQLEKSRLLSDRFSAERPKGSFSTLEIQRTEQGDSAMYLCASSLGAGGNSPLHFGNGTRLTVT.

J is TRBJ1-2 and V is TRBV28; D unresolved. The CDR3 is made up of 12 amino acids. CDR1 and CDR2 (germline): MDHEN, SYDVKM. V shed 6 bases and J shed 4 bases, with 9 bases lying between them. The CDR3 loop reads CASSRKFYGYTF. The CDR3 nucleotides read TGTGCCAGCAGCAGAAAGTTCTATGGCTACACCTTC.

V gene TRBV6-1 combines with J gene TRBJ2-5, with D possibly TRBD1 on 6 matching bases. The length of the CDR3 is 13 residues. Germline V gene lookup returns CDR1 MNHNS and CDR2 SASEGT. Trimming removed 4 bases from V and 3 bases from J, with 9 bases in between. CDR3 sequence: CASSGQVKETQYF. CDR3 sequence (DNA): TGTGCCAGCAGTGGACAGGTAAAAGAGACCCAGTACTTC.